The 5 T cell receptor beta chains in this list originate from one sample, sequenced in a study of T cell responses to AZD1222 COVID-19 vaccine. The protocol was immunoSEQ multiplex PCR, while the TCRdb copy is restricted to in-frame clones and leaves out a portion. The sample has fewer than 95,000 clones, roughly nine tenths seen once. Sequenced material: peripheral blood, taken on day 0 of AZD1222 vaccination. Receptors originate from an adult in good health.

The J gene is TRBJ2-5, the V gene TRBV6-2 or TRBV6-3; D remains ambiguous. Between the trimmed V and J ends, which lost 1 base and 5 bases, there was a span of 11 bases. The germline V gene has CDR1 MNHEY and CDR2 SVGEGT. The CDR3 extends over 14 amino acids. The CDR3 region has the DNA TGTGCCAGCAGTTACTTAGACGAACAGGAGACCCAGTACTTC. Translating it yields CASSYLDEQETQYF.

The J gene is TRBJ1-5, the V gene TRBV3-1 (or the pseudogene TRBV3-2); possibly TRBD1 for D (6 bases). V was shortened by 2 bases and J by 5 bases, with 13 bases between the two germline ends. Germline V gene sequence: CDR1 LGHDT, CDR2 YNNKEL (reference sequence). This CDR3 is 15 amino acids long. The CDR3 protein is CASSQSGDGDQPQHF. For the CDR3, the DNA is TGTGCCAGCAGCCAATCAGGGGACGGGGATCAGCCCCAGCATTTT.

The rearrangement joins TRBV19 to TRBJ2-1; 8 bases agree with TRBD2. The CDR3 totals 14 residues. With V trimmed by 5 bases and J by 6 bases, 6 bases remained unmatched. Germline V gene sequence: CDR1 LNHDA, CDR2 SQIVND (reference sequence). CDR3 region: CASSAGLVLNEQFF. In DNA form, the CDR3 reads TGTGCCAGTAGTGCGGGACTAGTGCTCAATGAGCAGTTCTTC.

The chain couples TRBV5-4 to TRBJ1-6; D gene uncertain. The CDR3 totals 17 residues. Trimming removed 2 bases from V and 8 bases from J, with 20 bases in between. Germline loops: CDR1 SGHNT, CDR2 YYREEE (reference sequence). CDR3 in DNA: TGTGCCAGCAGCTTAGGAAAAGCTACTCCGTGGGATTCACCCCTCCACTTT. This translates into CASSLGKATPWDSPLHF.

The chain's CDR3 is CASSYSNGDHEQYF. The CDR3 region has the DNA TGTGCCAGCAGTTACTCGAATGGGGACCACGAGCAGTACTTC. The J gene is TRBJ2-7, the V gene TRBV6-6; D is perhaps TRBD1 or TRBD2 (5 bases each). CDR3 size: 14 residues. Germline V CDR1 and CDR2: MNHNY, SVGAGI (reference sequence). The germline V and J ends were trimmed by 0 bases and 5 bases, with 11 bases remaining between them.